The 12 T cell receptor beta chains below all came from one sample that was sequenced in a study of T cells in Graves' hyperthyroidism and ophthalmopathy. RNA transcripts yielded amplified TCR beta CDR3 regions. Primed by the HTBI set, a first-round RT-PCR was run on the TCR CDR3. TCRdb itself ran the multiplex PCR reads through MiXCR, one entry per CDR3 protein. The sample shows around 450,000 distinct CDR3 sequences, about a sixth of them seen only once. Sequencing was performed on blood. Every receptor here comes from a woman aged 18-29 years with Graves' hyperthyroidism.

This clonotype was observed many times. This chain joins TRBV2 and TRBJ2-7, with D uncertain. This CDR3 is 11 amino acids long. Deletions cut 3 bases from V and 2 bases from J, with 2 bases between. Per germline, CDR1 SNHLY and CDR2 FYNNEI. CDR3 sequence: CASSDPYEQYF. As DNA, the CDR3 is TGTGCCAGCAGTGACCCCTACGAGCAGTACTTC.

This clonotype was seen at least ten times. This chain connects TRBV5-5 to TRBJ2-1; D uncertain. The V end lost 1 base, the J end lost 5 bases, and 7 bases lay between the germline ends. The germline V gene has CDR1 SGHKS and CDR2 YYEKEE (reference sequence). CDR3 length: 13 amino acids. CDR3 in DNA: TGTGCCAGCAGCTTGTCTGCGAACAATGAGCAGTTCTTC. This sequence encodes CASSLSANNEQFF.

This clonotype was detected ten times or more. The rearrangement uses TRBV20-1 and TRBJ2-7; 7 bases line up with TRBD2. Trimming at V came to 0 bases and at J to 2 bases, leaving 7 bases not matched to a gene. From germline, CDR1 is DFQATT and CDR2 SNEGSKA (reference sequence). The CDR3 covers 15 residues. This CDR3 is CSARDDGGTTYEQYF. CDR3 sequence (DNA): TGCAGTGCTAGAGATGATGGCGGGACTACCTACGAGCAGTACTTC.

This clonotype came up a few times. The chain combines TRBV20-1 with TRBJ2-5; perhaps TRBD2 as D (6 bases). Germline V gives CDR1 DFQATT, CDR2 SNEGSKA (reference sequence). This CDR3 has 14 residues. V lost 0 bases and J lost 2, with 10 bases in between. The CDR3 DNA reads as TGCAGTGCTAGAGATTCGGGGGTACAAGAGACCCAGTACTTC. Protein sequence: CSARDSGVQETQYF.

The chain links TRBV20-1 to TRBJ2-1; D is perhaps TRBD2 (6 bases). Germline V gene sequence: CDR1 DFQATT, CDR2 SNEGSKA (reference sequence). The CDR3 runs to 13 residues. The V and J ends lost 3 bases and 12 bases respectively, with 18 bases between them. CDR3 protein: CSASRSGPGGQFF. CDR3 DNA: TGCAGTGCTAGTCGTTCGGGGCCCGGGGGGCAGTTCTTC.

This clonotype was seen a few times. J is TRBJ2-7 and V is TRBV5-6; either TRBD1 or TRBD2 may fit D (5 bases each). V was shortened by 6 bases and J by 5 bases, with 18 bases between the two germline ends. Germline lookup yields CDR1 SGHDT and CDR2 YYEEEE. The CDR3 loop spans 14 amino acids. CDR3 DNA sequence: TGTGCCAGCACCACCCTGGGACCGCCCCACGAGCAGTACTTC. Translated: CASTTLGPPHEQYF.

This clonotype was seen a handful of times. This chain uses TRBV6-1 with TRBJ2-7; TRBD1 matches at 7 bases. The germline CDR1 and CDR2 sequences are MNHNS and SASEGT. This CDR3 is 16 amino acids long. Germline trimming cut 5 bases from V and 7 bases from J; bases unmatched to any gene: 17. As DNA, the CDR3 is TGTGCCAGCAGTACCCTCCCCGGGACAGTGCCGCAAGAGCAGTACTTC. Translation gives CASSTLPGTVPQEQYF.

This clonotype was seen at least ten times. This rearrangement joins TRBV6-1 to TRBJ1-5, with 12 bases aligning to TRBD1. The V gene end was trimmed by 5 bases and the J gene end by 7 bases; junction bases not matched to a gene: 9. Germline V gene sequence: CDR1 MNHNS, CDR2 SASEGT. The CDR3 is made up of 16 amino acids. CDR3 in amino acids: CASSLKGQGARQPQHF. CDR3 in DNA: TGTGCCAGCAGTCTAAAGGGACAGGGGGCACGGCAGCCCCAGCATTTT.

This sequence joins TRBV12-3 or TRBV12-4 and TRBJ2-7; D perhaps matches TRBD2 (5 bases). There are 15 residues in the CDR3. V was pared by 3 bases and J by 6 bases, with 18 bases between. The CDR3 region is CASSFSTSGGFEQYF. The CDR3 DNA reads as TGTGCCAGCAGTTTCTCTACCTCCGGAGGCTTCGAGCAGTACTTC.

The table lists this clonotype with many counts. V gene TRBV28 combines with J gene TRBJ1-4; a weak D match, TRBD1 (6 bases). Trimming took off 5 bases at V and 7 bases at J, with 17 bases between the two ends. CDR3 size: 15 residues. The germline V gene has CDR1 MDHEN and CDR2 SYDVKM. The CDR3, as DNA: TGTGCCAGCAGTCTCCAACAGGGAAGTACTGAAAAACTGTTTTTT. This encodes CASSLQQGSTEKLFF.

This clonotype was seen at least ten times. The chain carries TRBV7-3 and TRBJ1-1; D is possibly TRBD1 (5 bases). The CDR3 contains 14 residues. Trimming left V 2 bases short and J 4 bases short, with 11 bases between. Germline CDR1 SGHTA, CDR2 FQGTGA. CDR3 loop: CASSLVAGFTEAFF. The CDR3 DNA sequence: TGTGCCAGCAGCTTAGTTGCAGGGTTCACTGAAGCTTTCTTT. The entire variable domain, with the rest obtained from reference TRBV7-3 and TRBJ1-1, is as follows: GAGVSQTPSNKVTEKGKYVELRCDPISGHTALYWYRQSLGQGPEFLIYFQGTGAADDSGLPNDRFFAVRPEGSVSTLKIQRTERGDSAVYLCASSLVAGFTEAFFGQGTRLTVV.

This clonotype has at least ten counts. The V and J genes are TRBV7-2 and TRBJ2-5; either TRBD1 or TRBD2 may supply D (5 bases each). Trimming cost V 5 bases and J 4 bases, with 29 bases left between them. Germline V gene sequence: CDR1 SGHTA, CDR2 FQGNSA. This CDR3 has 19 amino acids. CDR3 bases: TGTGCCAGCAGCCTTCCTGGGACGTGGGCGGATTTTATAGGAGAGACCCAGTACTTC. This codes for CASSLPGTWADFIGETQYF.